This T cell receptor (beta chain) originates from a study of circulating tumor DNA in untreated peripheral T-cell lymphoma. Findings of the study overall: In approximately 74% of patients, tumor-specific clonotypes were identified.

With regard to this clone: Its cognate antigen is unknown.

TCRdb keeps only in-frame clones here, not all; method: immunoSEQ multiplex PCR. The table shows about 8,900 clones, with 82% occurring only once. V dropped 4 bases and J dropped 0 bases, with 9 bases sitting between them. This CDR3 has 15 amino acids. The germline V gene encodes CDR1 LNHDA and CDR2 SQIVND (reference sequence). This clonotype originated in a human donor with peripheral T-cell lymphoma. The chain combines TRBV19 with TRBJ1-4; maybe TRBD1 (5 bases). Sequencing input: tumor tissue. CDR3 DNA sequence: TGTGCCAGTAGTAGGGGCCCTGCAACTAATGAAAAACTGTTTTTT. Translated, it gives CASSRGPATNEKLFF.